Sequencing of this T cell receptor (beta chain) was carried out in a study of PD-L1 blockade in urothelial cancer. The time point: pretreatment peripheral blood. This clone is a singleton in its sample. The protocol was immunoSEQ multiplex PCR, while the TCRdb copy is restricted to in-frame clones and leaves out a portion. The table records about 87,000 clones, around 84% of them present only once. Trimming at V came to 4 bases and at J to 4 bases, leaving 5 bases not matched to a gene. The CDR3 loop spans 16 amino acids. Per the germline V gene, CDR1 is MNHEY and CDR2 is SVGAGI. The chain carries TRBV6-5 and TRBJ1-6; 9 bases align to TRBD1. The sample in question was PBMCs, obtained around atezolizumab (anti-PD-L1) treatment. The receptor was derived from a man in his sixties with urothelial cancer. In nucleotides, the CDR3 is TGTGCCAGCAGTTCCCGACAGGGGGGATATAATTCACCCCTCCACTTT. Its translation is CASSSRQGGYNSPLHF.